This TCR beta chain was profiled in a study of T-cell memory formation after mild COVID-19. Whole-study results and caveats: Chiefly within CM and EM were the contracting CD4+ clones; CD8+ ones were within EMRA.

Unmatched junction bases numbered 4, after V lost 0 bases and J lost 4 bases. The CDR3 runs 15 residues. TCRdb redid the calling of the 5' RACE reads with MiXCR, one entry per CDR3 protein. The table lists hundreds of thousands of distinct CDR3 sequences, roughly 21% of them singletons. Concerning this clonotype itself: Its antigen is unidentified.

Sequencing was carried out using PBMCs or a T cell subset sorted from them (not recorded which). This TCR was recovered from an adult woman who had mild COVID-19 (a few samples of this study predate the infection). Cell type and time point are not known. The chain combines TRBV12-3 or TRBV12-4 with TRBJ2-3; 7 bases line up with TRBD2. CDR3 bases: TGTGCCAGCAGTTTAGCAGCGGGGTCTTCAGATACGCAGTATTTT. It specifies CASSLAAGSSDTQYF.